This T cell receptor beta chain was captured in a study of a mutant IDH1 vaccine in newly diagnosed glioma. As to time point: baseline, week 1 (first vaccination visit). Treatment denoted: pre-vaccination baseline after standard-of-care therapy. Produced via immunoSEQ multiplex PCR; TCRdb's table is partial and in-frame only. The sample holds about 21,000 clones, around 85% seen once. The CDR3 length is 15 residues. After removal of 7 bases from V and 5 bases from J, the junction contained 7 bases not matched to a gene. Germline V gene lookup returns CDR1 MNHNS and CDR2 SASEGT. This clonotype was obtained from a man aged 35-49 years with glioma. The sample here was PBMCs, taken from a glioma patient treated with radiotherapy, temozolomide or both. The chain links TRBV6-1 to TRBJ2-2; 10 nucleotides line up with TRBD1. As DNA, the CDR3 is TGTGCCAGCATTTTAACGGACAGGGGGACCGGGGAGCTGTTTTTT. It specifies CASILTDRGTGELFF.